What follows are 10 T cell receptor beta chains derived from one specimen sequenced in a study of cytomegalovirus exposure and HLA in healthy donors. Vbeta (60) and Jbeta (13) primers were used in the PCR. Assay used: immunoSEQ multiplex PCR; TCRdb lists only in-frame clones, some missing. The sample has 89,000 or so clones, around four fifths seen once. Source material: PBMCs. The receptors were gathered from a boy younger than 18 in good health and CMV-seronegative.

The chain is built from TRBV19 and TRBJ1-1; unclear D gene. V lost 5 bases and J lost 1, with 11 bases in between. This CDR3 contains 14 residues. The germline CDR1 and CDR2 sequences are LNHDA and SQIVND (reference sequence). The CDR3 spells CASSWGAGNTEAFF. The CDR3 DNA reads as TGTGCCAGTAGTTGGGGAGCGGGGAACACTGAAGCTTTCTTT.

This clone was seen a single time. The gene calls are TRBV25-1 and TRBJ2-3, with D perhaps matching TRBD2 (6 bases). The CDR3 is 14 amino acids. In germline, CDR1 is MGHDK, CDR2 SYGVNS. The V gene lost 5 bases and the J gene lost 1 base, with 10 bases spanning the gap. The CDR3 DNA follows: TGTGCCAGCAGTAGCCCGGGAGGCACAGATACGCAGTATTTT. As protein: CASSSPGGTDTQYF.

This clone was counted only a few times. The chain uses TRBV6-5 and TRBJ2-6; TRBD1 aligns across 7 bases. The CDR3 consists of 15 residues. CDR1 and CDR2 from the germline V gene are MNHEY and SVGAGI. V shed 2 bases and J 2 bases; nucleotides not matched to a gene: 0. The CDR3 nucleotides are TGTGCCAGCAGTTACGACAGGGCTGGGGCCAACGTCCTGACTTTC. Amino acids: CASSYDRAGANVLTF.

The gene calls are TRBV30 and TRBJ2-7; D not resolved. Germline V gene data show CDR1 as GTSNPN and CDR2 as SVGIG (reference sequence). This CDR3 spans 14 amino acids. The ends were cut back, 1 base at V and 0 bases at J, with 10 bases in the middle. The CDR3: CAWSESDYSYEQYF. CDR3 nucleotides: TGTGCCTGGAGTGAGAGTGATTACTCCTACGAGCAGTACTTC.

The DNA for the CDR3 is TGTGCCTGGGCAGTCAGATCTGGGGCCAACGTCCTGACTTTC. Translated: CAWAVRSGANVLTF. J is TRBJ2-6 and V is TRBV30; D remains ambiguous. The CDR3 contains 14 residues. The V and J ends lost 5 bases and 1 base respectively, with 9 bases between them. Germline CDR1 GTSNPN, CDR2 SVGIG (reference sequence).

Here the CDR3 DNA reads TGTGCCAGCTCGGCAGGCCTCTACGAGCAGTACTTC. Encoded protein: CASSAGLYEQYF. The chain couples TRBV18 to TRBJ2-7; no reliable D call. The CDR3 runs to 12 residues. Per the germline V gene, CDR1 is KGHSH and CDR2 is LQKENI. The V gene lost 6 bases and the J gene lost 3 bases, with 9 bases spanning the gap.

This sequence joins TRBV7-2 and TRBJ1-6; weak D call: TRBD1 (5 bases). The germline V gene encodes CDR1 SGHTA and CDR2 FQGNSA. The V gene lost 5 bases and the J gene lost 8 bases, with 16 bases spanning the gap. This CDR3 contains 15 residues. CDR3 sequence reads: CASSLQAFKDSPLHF. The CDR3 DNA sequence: TGTGCCAGCAGCCTACAGGCTTTTAAGGATTCACCCCTCCACTTT.

The CDR3 spells CAWSLIGRMADTQYF. CDR3 nucleotide sequence: TGTGCCTGGAGTCTTATCGGGAGAATGGCAGATACGCAGTATTTT. The rearrangement joins TRBV30 to TRBJ2-3, with D possibly TRBD2 on 6 matching bases. Trimming removed 2 bases from V and 4 bases from J, with 16 bases in between. The CDR3 sequence is 15 residues long. From germline, CDR1 is GTSNPN and CDR2 SVGIG (reference sequence). The complete variable domain, with remaining parts taken from reference TRBV30 and TRBJ2-3, reads SQTIHQWPATLVQPVGSPLSLECTVEGTSNPNLYWYRQAAGRGLQLLFYSVGIGQISSEVPQNLSASRPQDRQFILSSKKLLLSDSGFYLCAWSLIGRMADTQYFGPGTRLTVL.

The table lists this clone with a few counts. CDR3 sequence reads: CASSERDRGGSEAFF. The CDR3 DNA reads TGTGCCAGCAGCGAGAGGGACAGGGGAGGGTCTGAAGCTTTCTTT. V usage is TRBV9 and J usage is TRBJ1-1, with TRBD1 matching 10 bases. The V gene end was trimmed by 3 bases and the J gene end by 6 bases; junction bases not matched to a gene: 8. This CDR3 is 15 amino acids long. Germline V CDR1 and CDR2: SGDLS, YYNGEE.

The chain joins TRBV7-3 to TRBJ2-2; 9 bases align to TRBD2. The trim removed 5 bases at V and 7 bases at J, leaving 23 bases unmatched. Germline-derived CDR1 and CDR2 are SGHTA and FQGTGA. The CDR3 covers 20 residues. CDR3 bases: TGTGCCAGCAGCCCCTATGGCCTGATGCGGGAGGGCCGGTCCGGCGGGGAGCTGTTTTTT. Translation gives CASSPYGLMREGRSGGELFF. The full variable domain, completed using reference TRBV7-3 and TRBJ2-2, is GAGVSQTPSNKVTEKGKYVELRCDPISGHTALYWYRQSLGQGPEFLIYFQGTGAADDSGLPNDRFFAVRPEGSVSTLKIQRTERGDSAVYLCASSPYGLMREGRSGGELFFGEGSRLTVL.